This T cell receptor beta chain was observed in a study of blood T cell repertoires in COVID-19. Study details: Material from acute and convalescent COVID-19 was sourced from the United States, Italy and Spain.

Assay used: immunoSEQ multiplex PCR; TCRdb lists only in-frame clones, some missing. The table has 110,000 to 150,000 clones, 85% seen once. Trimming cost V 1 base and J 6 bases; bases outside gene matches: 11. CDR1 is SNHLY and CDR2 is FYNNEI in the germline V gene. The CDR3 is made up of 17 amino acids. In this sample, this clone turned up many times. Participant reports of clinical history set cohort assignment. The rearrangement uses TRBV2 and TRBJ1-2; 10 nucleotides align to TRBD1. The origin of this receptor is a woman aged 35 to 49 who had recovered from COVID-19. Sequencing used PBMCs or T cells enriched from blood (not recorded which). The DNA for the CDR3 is TGTGCCAGCAGTGAAGAATGGTTGGGACAGGGGATCAATGGCTACACCTTC. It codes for CASSEEWLGQGINGYTF.